Below are 24 T cell receptor beta chains sequenced from a single sample in a study of T-cell reconstitution after alpha-beta-depleted transplantation in children. TCRbeta library preparation incorporated unique molecular identifiers. TCRdb independently ran MiXCR on the PCR reads; one entry per CDR3 protein. The sample includes roughly 340,000 distinct CDR3 sequences, about a sixth of them seen just once. The sample in question was PBMCs, mostly from graft donor cells, obtained 360 days after TCRalphabeta/CD19-depleted stem cell transplant. These receptors came from a male patient between 2 and 10 years old who had a stem cell transplant for acute lymphoblastic leukemia, so the T cells may come from the graft donor.

Turning to this clonotype: A clone one base away is much larger, so this may be a read error. The V call is TRBV29-1, the J call TRBJ2-1, with D uncertain. The ends were cut back, 7 bases at V and 2 bases at J, with 9 bases in the middle. CDR1 and CDR2 from the germline V gene are SQVTM and ANQGSEA. The CDR3 loop spans 12 amino acids. CDR3 amino acids: CSGIRTYNEQFF. DNA for the CDR3: TGCAGCGGCATTCGCACCTACAATGAGCAGTTCTTC.

The chain uses TRBV28 and TRBJ2-7; 11 positions match TRBD1. The length of the CDR3 is 15 residues. The germline V gene has CDR1 MDHEN and CDR2 SYDVKM. J lost 2 bases, V lost 10 bases, and 10 bases had no gene match. The CDR3: CAIQAGGQGAYEQYF. The CDR3, as DNA: TGTGCCATCCAAGCTGGGGGACAGGGGGCCTACGAGCAGTACTTC.

CDR3 in amino acids: CASSFGLADQETQYF. CDR3 nucleotides: TGTGCCAGCAGTTTCGGGCTAGCGGACCAAGAGACCCAGTACTTC. V usage is TRBV27 and J usage is TRBJ2-5; 7 bases map to TRBD2. The germline V gene encodes CDR1 MNHEY and CDR2 SMNVEV (reference sequence). V shed 3 bases, J shed 0 bases, and the junction held 4 bases outside the gene matches. The CDR3 sequence is 15 residues long.

This clonotype was recorded a few times. The chain uses TRBV6-1 and TRBJ1-3; TRBD1 is a possible D gene (5 bases). Germline V gene sequence: CDR1 MNHNS, CDR2 SASEGT. The CDR3 is made up of 16 amino acids. The ends were cut back, 6 bases at V and 0 bases at J, with 15 bases in the middle. The CDR3 bases are TGTGCCAGCAGAGCCACGGGACGTAGCTCTGGAAACACCATATATTTT. Protein sequence: CASRATGRSSGNTIYF.

The chain uses TRBV20-1 and TRBJ2-3; D unresolved. The germline gives CDR1 DFQATT, CDR2 SNEGSKA (reference sequence). Trimming stripped 6 bases from V and 1 base from J, with 11 bases between. This CDR3 has 13 amino acids. The CDR3 sequence is CSAKGPGTDTQYF. The CDR3 DNA follows: TGCAGTGCCAAAGGCCCAGGCACAGATACGCAGTATTTT.

In its sample, this clonotype was seen a few times. The chain employs TRBV29-1 and TRBJ2-3, with D possibly matching TRBD2 (6 bases). Germline V lookup: CDR1 SQVTM, CDR2 ANQGSEA. The CDR3 loop spans 13 amino acids. Trimming removed 8 bases at V and 2 bases at J, with 14 bases between. Here the CDR3 DNA reads TGCAGCTCTGGAGGGACCCACACAGATACGCAGTATTTT. Translation gives CSSGGTHTDTQYF.

About this clonotype: Compared with germline, one end of the junction differs, possibly owing to a read error. CDR3 sequence reads: CASSAMTSGSYNEQFF. The DNA for the CDR3 is TGTGCTAGCAGCGCCATGACTAGCGGGAGTTACAATGAGCAGTTCTTC. The chain is built from TRBV7-7 and TRBJ2-1; 12 bases line up with TRBD2. This CDR3 spans 16 amino acids. Germline V lookup: CDR1 SSHAT, CDR2 FNYEAQ (reference sequence).

The chain couples TRBV7-2 to TRBJ1-1; the D is unclear. V dropped 2 bases and J dropped 1 base, with 8 bases sitting between them. The CDR3 runs 14 residues. Germline CDR1 reads SGHTA; CDR2 reads FQGNSA. The CDR3 sequence: CASSLMSPNTEAFF. CDR3 in DNA: TGTGCCAGCAGCTTAATGTCCCCGAACACTGAAGCTTTCTTT.

As concerns this clonotype: This may arise from a read error, as a much more abundant clone is one base away. The chain carries TRBV3-1 and TRBJ2-2; 16 nucleotides align to TRBD2. With 8 bases clipped from V and 4 bases from J, the junction kept 10 bases outside the gene matches. The CDR3 has 18 residues. The germline V gene has CDR1 LGHDT and CDR2 YNNKEL (reference sequence). In nucleotides, the CDR3 is TGTGCCAGCTGCCCCGGGACTAGCGGGAGGGGGGGCACCGGGGAGCTGTTTTTT. Its translation is CASCPGTSGRGGTGELFF.

Of note for this clonotype: A much larger clone is a single base away; this may be a read error. The chain couples TRBV24-1 to TRBJ2-2; D may be TRBD1 (5 bases). The V gene's germline CDR1 is KGHDR and CDR2 SFDVKD. This CDR3 is 16 amino acids long. V was clipped by 5 bases and J by 7 bases, with 19 bases between them. Here the CDR3 reads CATSVHEWGVGGELFF. In nucleotides, the CDR3 is TGTGCCACCAGTGTGCATGAATGGGGCGTCGGCGGGGAGCTGTTTTTT.

The chain uses TRBV5-1 and TRBJ1-3; D is unresolved. The germline CDR1 and CDR2 sequences are SGHRS and YFSETQ. The CDR3 extends over 14 amino acids. Trimming stripped 2 bases from V and 2 bases from J, with 8 bases between. The CDR3 is CASSFSDAGNTIYF. For the CDR3, the DNA is TGCGCCAGCAGCTTTAGCGACGCTGGAAACACCATATATTTT.

The V and J genes are TRBV20-1 and TRBJ2-1, with D uncertain. This CDR3 has 13 residues. Trimming left V 7 bases short and J 4 bases short, with 14 bases between. Germline CDR1 is DFQATT and CDR2 is SNEGSKA (reference sequence). CDR3 bases: TGCAGTGTGGCGCTCCCTCCTTACAATGAGCAGTTCTTC. Translating it yields CSVALPPYNEQFF.

The rearrangement joins TRBV28 to TRBJ2-7, with TRBD1 matching 10 bases. CDR3 length: 15 amino acids. Trimming took 6 bases from V and 6 from J; bases not matched to a gene: 11. CDR1 and CDR2 (germline): MDHEN, SYDVKM. CDR3 coding DNA: TGTGCCAGCAGCTTGGAGGACAGGGGGGTAGGCGAGCAGTACTTC. This gives the protein CASSLEDRGVGEQYF.

The chain joins TRBV12-5 to TRBJ2-1, with TRBD2 matching 10 bases. Germline V gene lookup returns CDR1 LGHNT and CDR2 FRNRAP. V shed 2 bases and J 3 bases; nucleotides not matched to a gene: 4. The CDR3 covers 16 residues. Written as DNA, the CDR3 is TGTGCTAGTGGTTTGCTGTCTAGCGGGAGCTACAATGAGCAGTTCTTC. Amino acids: CASGLLSSGSYNEQFF.

This clonotype was seen ten or more times. V and J are TRBV12-3 or TRBV12-4 and TRBJ2-1, with 10 bases identical to TRBD2. V shed 4 bases, J shed 6 bases, and the junction held 6 bases outside the gene matches. The length of the CDR3 is 15 residues. CDR3 nucleotides: TGTGCCAGCAGTTCAACCGGGACTAGCGCCAATGAGCAGTTCTTC. This codes for CASSSTGTSANEQFF.

This clonotype was observed a handful of times. The J gene is TRBJ1-2, the V gene TRBV11-2; no firm D call. Trimming left V 4 bases short and J 2 bases short, with 2 bases between. The CDR3 has 11 amino acids. Per the germline V gene, CDR1 is SGHAT and CDR2 is FQNNGV. The CDR3 loop is CASSWNYGYTF. The CDR3 coding sequence is TGTGCCAGCAGCTGGAACTATGGCTACACCTTC. Filled out from reference TRBV11-2 and TRBJ1-2, the complete variable domain reads EAGVAQSPRYKIIEKRQSVAFWCNPISGHATLYWYQQILGQGPKLLIQFQNNGVVDDSQLPKDRFSAERLKGVDSTLKIQPAKLEDSAVYLCASSWNYGYTFGSGTRLTVV.

The chain uses TRBV29-1 and TRBJ2-4, with 7 bases identical to TRBD1. Germline CDR1 is SQVTM and CDR2 is ANQGSEA. The CDR3 length is 14 residues. With V trimmed by 4 bases and J by 9 bases, 12 bases remained unmatched. CDR3 region: CSVARDSIVGIQYF. CDR3 coding DNA: TGCAGCGTTGCCCGGGACAGTATTGTAGGCATTCAGTACTTC.

This clonotype was picked up many times. The chain employs TRBV15 and TRBJ1-1; D gene uncertain. The CDR3 length is 15 residues. CDR1 LNHNV and CDR2 YYDKDF come from the germline V gene (reference sequence). V was trimmed by 7 bases and J by 0 bases, leaving 15 bases between them. Written as DNA, the CDR3 is TGTGCCACCAAGTCGGGCTCCAACTTGAACACTGAAGCTTTCTTT. This gives the protein CATKSGSNLNTEAFF.

The chain employs TRBV7-9 and TRBJ2-1; D unclear. The germline V gene encodes CDR1 SEHNR and CDR2 FQNEAQ (reference sequence). This CDR3 region has 14 residues. V gave up 1 base and J gave up 5 bases, with 9 bases separating them. In nucleotides, the CDR3 is TGTGCCAGCAGCTTAGAATGGTCAGACAATGAGCAGTTCTTC. This sequence encodes CASSLEWSDNEQFF.

V is TRBV2 and J is TRBJ2-3; either TRBD1 or TRBD2 may supply D (7 bases each). V was cut by 3 bases and J by 5 bases, with 15 bases left in between. This CDR3 spans 15 amino acids. Germline loops: CDR1 SNHLY, CDR2 FYNNEI. The CDR3 sequence is CASSEREGAQDTQYF. CDR3 coding DNA: TGTGCCAGCAGTGAGAGGGAGGGGGCTCAAGATACGCAGTATTTT.

This sequence joins TRBV12-3 or TRBV12-4 and TRBJ1-5; weak D call: TRBD1 (6 bases). The CDR3 sequence is 15 residues long. V was shortened by 6 bases and J by 2 bases, with 14 bases between the two germline ends. The CDR3 sequence: CASSLGGSGNQPQHF. The CDR3 region has the DNA TGTGCCAGCAGCCTAGGGGGGTCTGGCAATCAGCCCCAGCATTTT.

In regard to this clonotype: A junction boundary mismatches the germline segment, possibly from a read error. The V call is TRBV29-1, the J call TRBJ2-3, with no clear D. Germline CDR1 SQVTM, CDR2 ANQGSEA. CDR3 size: 13 residues. In nucleotides, the CDR3 is TGCAGCGTTGTTCGCCCGGGCACAGATAGGCAGTATTTT. Encoded protein: CSVVRPGTDRQYF.

The chain has TRBV6-2 or TRBV6-3 and TRBJ2-1; D may be TRBD2 (6 bases). There are 14 residues in the CDR3. The germline V and J ends were trimmed by 0 bases and 6 bases, with 9 bases remaining between them. Germline assignment: CDR1 MNHEY and CDR2 SVGEGT. The CDR3 here is CASSYSGLPNEQFF. The CDR3 DNA is TGTGCCAGCAGTTACTCGGGACTTCCCAATGAGCAGTTCTTC.

The rearrangement joins TRBV6-1 to TRBJ2-2, with D perhaps matching TRBD2 (5 bases). The germline V and J ends were trimmed by 6 bases and 5 bases, with 13 bases remaining between them. CDR3 size: 14 residues. Looked up from germline, CDR1 is MNHNS and CDR2 is SASEGT. CDR3 bases: TGTGCCAGCAGGTCCAGCGGAGCGACCGGGGAGCTGTTTTTT. It encodes CASRSSGATGELFF.